This TCR beta chain appears in the sequencing data of a study of blood T cell repertoires in COVID-19. The CDR3 totals 13 residues. V shed 3 bases, J shed 9 bases, and the junction held 8 bases outside the gene matches. Per germline, CDR1 KGHSH and CDR2 LQKENI. Here immunoSEQ multiplex PCR was the method, and the copy in TCRdb shows in-frame clones only, minus some. The sample shows 150,000 to 200,000 clones, more than 75% of them seen only once. Input material: peripheral blood. This sequence was found in a man in his sixties or seventies with acute or convalescent COVID-19. This chain links TRBV18 with TRBJ2-7; 7 bases map to TRBD1. The CDR3 loop reads CASSPDRQSGQYF. The CDR3 coding sequence is TGTGCCAGCTCACCGGACAGGCAAAGCGGGCAGTACTTC.